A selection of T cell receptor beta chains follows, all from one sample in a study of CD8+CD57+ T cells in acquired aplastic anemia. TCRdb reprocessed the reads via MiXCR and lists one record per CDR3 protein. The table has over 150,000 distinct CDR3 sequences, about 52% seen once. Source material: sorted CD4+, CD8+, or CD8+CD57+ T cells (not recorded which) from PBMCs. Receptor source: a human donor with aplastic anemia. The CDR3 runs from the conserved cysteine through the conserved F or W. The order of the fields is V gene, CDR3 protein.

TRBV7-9,CASRWGEDEKLFF
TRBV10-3,CAISETAGQDGYTF
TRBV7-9,CASSLASGQETQYF
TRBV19,CASSTRTSGGHEQYF
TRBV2,CASSGEGRGDTQYF
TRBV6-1,CASSPVGSYEQYF
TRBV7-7,CASSLARGASGANVLTF
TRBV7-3,CASSAGPGPYNEQFF
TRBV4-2,CASSQTGFYEQYF
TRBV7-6,CASSADRGRTTSYEQYF
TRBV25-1,CASSEGGFTEAFF
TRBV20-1,CSAPRGHPNTEAFF
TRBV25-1,CASSEYWRVAGYTF
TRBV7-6,CASSLETGAYNEQFF
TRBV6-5,CASSYDGGQNSPLHF
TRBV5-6,CASRTGTGTYNEQFF
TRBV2,CASSSRTQGNTIYF
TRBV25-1,CASSDTSVGEQFF
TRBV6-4,CASSDSVGGNNEQFF
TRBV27,CASSSDRGTEAFF
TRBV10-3,CAISESIGAREGKLFF
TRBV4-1,CASSQGVSEQFF
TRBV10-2,CAITSGHSYEQYF
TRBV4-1,CASSQVRNEKLFF
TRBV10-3,CAISERGFPDNYGYTF
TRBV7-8,CASSLAPGTSSYNEQFF
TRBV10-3,CAISPGMNTEAFF
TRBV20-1,CSARTSGSGEQFF
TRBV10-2,CASRQGPMDTEAFF
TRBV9,CASSPRDNYNSPLHF
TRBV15,CATSSTGTGGYEQYF
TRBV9,CASSVDAVVTFNQPQHF
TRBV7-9,CASSFSSYEQYF
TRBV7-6,CASSPNNNEQFF
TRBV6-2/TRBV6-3,CASSYWGTGRDTDTQYF
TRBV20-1,CSAGAFNYEQYF
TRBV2,CASIRDSNQPQHF
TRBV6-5,CASSFLTKGVTEAFF
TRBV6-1,CASKVGLRETQYF
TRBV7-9,CASSIRVGELFF
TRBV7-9,CASSLGTSLNNEQFF
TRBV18,CASSPNGHLPQHF
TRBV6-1,CASTPRGPGETQYF
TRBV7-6,CASSLPSGETQYF
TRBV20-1,CSARVLAGLTQYF
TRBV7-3,CASSLYRDGEQFF
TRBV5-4,CASSLDSLNYGYTF
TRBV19,CASKTSGDTGELFF
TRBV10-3,CAISESVETQYF
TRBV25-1,CASSMWATGIHSGNTIYF
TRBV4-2,CASSQGRGYAHYEQYF
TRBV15,CATSRAGEVVGPDTDTQYF
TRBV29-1,CSADRAWGMNTEAFF
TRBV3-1,CASSQGVSSYEQYF